The 14 T cell receptor beta chains presented below share a single source sample, sequenced in a study of T cells after yellow fever vaccination. From the 5' RACE reads, TCRdb called clonotypes with MiXCR, one entry per CDR3 protein. In the table there are fewer than 400,000 distinct CDR3 sequences, around a tenth of which are singletons. Sequenced material: CD4+ T cells sorted from PBMCs, taken 45 days after the yellow fever booster vaccination. Receptors were obtained from a young man who received the YFV17D yellow fever vaccine.

This clonotype was detected only a few times. The chain couples TRBV6-5 to TRBJ2-5; D unclear. There are 11 residues in the CDR3. Trimming cost V 2 bases and J 10 bases, with 8 bases left between them. Germline assignment: CDR1 MNHEY and CDR2 SVGAGI. CDR3: CASSYQRIQYF. The CDR3 region has the DNA TGTGCCAGCAGTTACCAGAGGATCCAGTACTTC.

The chain recombines TRBV4-3 with TRBJ2-3; 7 bases line up with TRBD2. V lost 0 bases, J lost 6 bases, and 12 bases stayed unmatched. The CDR3 consists of 17 residues. In germline, CDR1 is LGHNA, CDR2 YSLEER. In DNA form, the CDR3 reads TGCGCCAGCAGCCAAGAGACTTCGGGAGGACTAGTTGATACGCAGTATTTT. Encoded protein: CASSQETSGGLVDTQYF.

This clonotype was detected only a few times. V is TRBV7-2 and J is TRBJ2-7; unclear D gene. This CDR3 comprises 15 residues. Per the germline V gene, CDR1 is SGHTA and CDR2 is FQGNSA. Trimming left V 2 bases short and J 1 base short, with 12 bases between. The CDR3 DNA is TGTGCCAGCAGCTTATTCGGCTCCGTGTCCTACGAGCAGTACTTC. This gives the protein CASSLFGSVSYEQYF.

In its sample, this clonotype was seen a few times. V gene TRBV7-2 combines with J gene TRBJ2-2, with D possibly TRBD2 on 5 matching bases. This CDR3 spans 14 amino acids. V was pared by 7 bases and J by 3 bases, with 12 bases between. From germline, CDR1 is SGHTA and CDR2 FQGNSA. CDR3 sequence (DNA): TGTGCCAGCAATCTGGACTCCTACACCGGGGAGCTGTTTTTT. Translation gives CASNLDSYTGELFF.

The table lists this clonotype with a few counts. CDR3: CSVDLGVVSGGGEWETQYF. CDR3 nucleotides: TGCAGCGTTGACCTTGGCGTGGTCAGCGGGGGGGGAGAATGGGAGACCCAGTACTTC. The chain is built from TRBV29-1 and TRBJ2-5; 10 bases map to TRBD2. The CDR3 consists of 19 residues. Germline V gene sequence: CDR1 SQVTM, CDR2 ANQGSEA. With 3 bases clipped from V and 5 bases from J, the junction kept 21 bases outside the gene matches. Based on the CDR3 plus reference TRBV29-1 and TRBJ2-5, the full variable domain is SAVISQKPSRDICQRGTSLTIQCQVDSQVTMMFWYRQQPGQSLTLIATANQGSEATYESGFVIDKFPISRPNLTFSTLTVSNMSPEDSSIYLCSVDLGVVSGGGEWETQYFGPGTRLLVL.

This clonotype was seen more than once but under ten times. The V gene is TRBV29-1, the J gene TRBJ2-7, with TRBD1 matching 11 bases. Germline CDR1 SQVTM, CDR2 ANQGSEA. The ends lost 5 bases at V and 6 bases at J; junction bases unmatched: 6. The CDR3 is 13 residues long. The DNA of the CDR3 is TGCAGCGTTCAATCCGGGACAGGGGGCGAGCAGTACGTC. It codes for CSVQSGTGGEQYV.

The V call is TRBV27, the J call TRBJ1-4, with 8 bases fitting TRBD1. The CDR3 is made up of 15 amino acids. V gave up 3 bases and J gave up 6 bases; unmatched junction bases: 6. CDR1 and CDR2 from the germline V gene are MNHEY and SMNVEV (reference sequence). CDR3 nucleotide sequence: TGTGCCAGCAGTTTCTCAGGGGGCGTTGATGAAAAACTGTTTTTT. Amino acid sequence: CASSFSGGVDEKLFF.

The CDR3 nucleotides are TGTGCCAGCAGCTTCCCAGGGAGAAATACGCAGTATTTT. Amino acid sequence: CASSFPGRNTQYF. The rearrangement uses TRBV11-3 and TRBJ2-3; D possibly matches TRBD1 or TRBD2 (5 bases each). The CDR3 extends over 13 amino acids. V gave up 3 bases and J gave up 7 bases, with 11 bases separating them. Per germline, CDR1 SGHNT and CDR2 YENEEA. The full variable domain, its missing parts supplied by reference TRBV11-3 and TRBJ2-3, is EAGVVQSPRYKIIEKKQPVAFWCNPISGHNTLYWYLQNLGQGPELLIRYENEEAVDDSQLPKDRFSAERLKGVDSTLKIQPAELGDSAVYLCASSFPGRNTQYFGPGTRLTVL.

This clonotype appeared many times. The gene calls are TRBV29-1 and TRBJ2-2; D unresolved. V was pared by 3 bases and J by 0 bases, with 11 bases between. Germline V gene data show CDR1 as SQVTM and CDR2 as ANQGSEA. This CDR3 has 15 amino acids. CDR3 in DNA: TGCAGCGTTGATCTTAAACAGACGAACACCGGGGAGCTGTTTTTT. Protein sequence: CSVDLKQTNTGELFF.

This clonotype was observed many times. This chain links TRBV11-2 with TRBJ2-5; D is unclear. The V end was cut by 4 bases, the J end by 7 bases, with 7 bases between. The CDR3 is made up of 11 amino acids. Germline-derived CDR1 and CDR2 are SGHAT and FQNNGV. The CDR3 DNA reads as TGTGCCAGCAGCTCTGGGCGGACCCAGTACTTC. Amino acid sequence: CASSSGRTQYF.

The chain combines TRBV28 with TRBJ1-2, with D maybe TRBD1 (6 bases). V lost 5 bases to trimming and J lost 6 bases, with 16 bases between them. CDR3 length equals 14 residues. Germline V gene data show CDR1 as MDHEN and CDR2 as SYDVKM. The CDR3 loop reads CASSPAGERNGYTF. CDR3 bases: TGTGCCAGCAGTCCCGCAGGGGAACGGAATGGCTACACCTTC.

The chain joins TRBV7-2 to TRBJ2-3; no reliable D call. V was shortened by 5 bases and J by 2 bases, with 8 bases between the two germline ends. Germline values: CDR1 SGHTA, CDR2 FQGNSA. The CDR3 covers 13 residues. CDR3 coding DNA: TGTGCCAGCAGCACCCTTGTCACAGATACGCAGTATTTT. Encoded protein: CASSTLVTDTQYF. The full variable domain, with the rest looked up from reference TRBV7-2 and TRBJ2-3, is GAGVSQSPSNKVTEKGKDVELRCDPISGHTALYWYRQSLGQGLEFLIYFQGNSAPDKSGLPSDRFSAERTGGSVSTLTIQRTQQEDSAVYLCASSTLVTDTQYFGPGTRLTVL.

The V call is TRBV20-1, the J call TRBJ2-7; 9 bases agree with TRBD1. Germline CDR1 is DFQATT and CDR2 is SNEGSKA (reference sequence). The CDR3 runs 13 residues. V lost 7 bases, J lost 0 bases, and 4 bases stayed unmatched. The CDR3 sequence is CSVTTGGSYEQYF. The CDR3 region has the DNA TGCAGTGTCACGACAGGGGGCTCCTACGAGCAGTACTTC.

This clonotype has just a few counts. This chain uses TRBV6-2 or TRBV6-3 with TRBJ2-7; D is ambiguous. The CDR3 loop spans 11 amino acids. The V and J ends lost 0 bases and 6 bases respectively, with 3 bases between them. Germline V lookup: CDR1 MNHEY, CDR2 SVGEGT. The CDR3 DNA reads as TGTGCCAGCAGTTACTCGACCGAGCAGTACTTC. Translation gives CASSYSTEQYF.